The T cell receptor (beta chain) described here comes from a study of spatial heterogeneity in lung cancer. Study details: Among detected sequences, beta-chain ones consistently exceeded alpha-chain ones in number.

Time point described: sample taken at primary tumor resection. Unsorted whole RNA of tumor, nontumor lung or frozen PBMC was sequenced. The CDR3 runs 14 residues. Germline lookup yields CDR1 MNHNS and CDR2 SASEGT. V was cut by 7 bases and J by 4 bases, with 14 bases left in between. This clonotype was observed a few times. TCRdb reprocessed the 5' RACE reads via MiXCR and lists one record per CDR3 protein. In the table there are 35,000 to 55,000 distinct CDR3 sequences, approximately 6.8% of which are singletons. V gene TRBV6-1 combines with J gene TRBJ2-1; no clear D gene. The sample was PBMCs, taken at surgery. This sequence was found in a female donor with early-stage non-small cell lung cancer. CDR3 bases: TGTGCCAGCACCTACTGGGCGGATTACAATGAGCAGTTCTTC. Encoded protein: CASTYWADYNEQFF.